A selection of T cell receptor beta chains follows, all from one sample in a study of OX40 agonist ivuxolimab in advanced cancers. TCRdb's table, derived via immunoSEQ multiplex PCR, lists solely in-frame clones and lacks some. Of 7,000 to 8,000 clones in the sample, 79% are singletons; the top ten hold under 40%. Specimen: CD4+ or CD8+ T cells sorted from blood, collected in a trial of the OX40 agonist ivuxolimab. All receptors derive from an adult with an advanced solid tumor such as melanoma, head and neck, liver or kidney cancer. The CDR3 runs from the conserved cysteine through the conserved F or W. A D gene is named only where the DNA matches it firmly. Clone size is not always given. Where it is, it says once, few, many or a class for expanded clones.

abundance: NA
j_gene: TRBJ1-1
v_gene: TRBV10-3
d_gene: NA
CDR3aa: CAISGQSVTEAFF
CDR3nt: TGTGCCATCAGTGGACAATCGGTTACTGAAGCTTTCTTT

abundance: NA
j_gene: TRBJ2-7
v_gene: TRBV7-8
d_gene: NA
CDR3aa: CASSLVGSRGSSYEQYF
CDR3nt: TGTGCCAGCAGCTTAGTGGGGTCCCGGGGAAGCTCCTACGAGCAGTACTTC

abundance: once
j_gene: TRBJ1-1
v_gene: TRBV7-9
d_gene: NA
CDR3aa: CASSHVLGGVNTEAFF
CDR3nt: TGTGCCAGCAGCCACGTCCTTGGAGGGGTGAACACTGAAGCTTTCTTT

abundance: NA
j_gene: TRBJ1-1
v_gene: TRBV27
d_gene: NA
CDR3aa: CASSFIGKAFF
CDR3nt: TGTGCCAGCAGTTTCATCGGAAAAGCTTTCTTT

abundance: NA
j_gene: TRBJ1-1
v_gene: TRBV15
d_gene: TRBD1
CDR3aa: CATSLRPDRGLEAFF
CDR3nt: TGTGCCACCAGCCTCCGCCCGGACAGGGGACTTGAAGCTTTCTTT

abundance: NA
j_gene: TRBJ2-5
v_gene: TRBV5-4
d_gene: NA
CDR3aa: CASSARGAESETQYF
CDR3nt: TGTGCCAGCAGTGCCAGGGGGGCGGAGTCCGAGACCCAGTACTTC

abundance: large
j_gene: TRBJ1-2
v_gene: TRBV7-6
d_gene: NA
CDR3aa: CASSFLGRNYGYTF
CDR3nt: TGTGCCAGCAGCTTTCTGGGCAGGAATTATGGCTACACCTTC

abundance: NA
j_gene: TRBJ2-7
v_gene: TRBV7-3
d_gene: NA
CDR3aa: CASSLIPAGEQYF
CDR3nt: TGTGCCAGCAGCTTAATTCCGGCGGGCGAGCAGTACTTC

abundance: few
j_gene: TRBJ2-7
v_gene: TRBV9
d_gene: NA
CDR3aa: CASSADRYSYEQYF
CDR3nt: TGTGCCAGCAGCGCCGACAGGTACTCCTACGAGCAGTACTTC

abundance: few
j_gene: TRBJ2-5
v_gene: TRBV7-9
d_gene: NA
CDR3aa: CASADLQWTQYF
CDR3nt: TGTGCCAGCGCCGACTTGCAGTGGACCCAGTACTTC

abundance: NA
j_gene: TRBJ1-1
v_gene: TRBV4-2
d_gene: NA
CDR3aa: CASSHTENTEAFF
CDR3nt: TGTGCCAGCAGCCATACAGAAAACACTGAAGCTTTCTTT

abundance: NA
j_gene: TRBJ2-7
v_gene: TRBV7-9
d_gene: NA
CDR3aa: CASSPRTGDEQYF
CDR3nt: TGTGCCAGCAGTCCAAGGACGGGAGACGAGCAGTACTTC

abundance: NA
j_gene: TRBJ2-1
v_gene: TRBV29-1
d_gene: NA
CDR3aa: CSVDRSGGDEQFF
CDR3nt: TGCAGCGTTGATAGAAGCGGAGGGGATGAGCAGTTCTTC

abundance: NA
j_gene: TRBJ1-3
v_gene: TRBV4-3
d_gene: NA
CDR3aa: CASSQSRQGGSGNTIYF
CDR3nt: TGCGCCAGCAGCCAGAGCCGTCAGGGAGGATCTGGAAACACCATATATTTT

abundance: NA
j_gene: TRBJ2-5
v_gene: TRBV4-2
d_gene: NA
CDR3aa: CASSQGVWGTQYF
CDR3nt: TGTGCCAGCAGCCAAGGTGTCTGGGGTACCCAGTACTTC

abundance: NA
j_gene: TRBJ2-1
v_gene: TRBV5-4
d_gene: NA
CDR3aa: CASSFDSNEQFF
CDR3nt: TGTGCCAGCAGCTTCGACAGCAATGAGCAGTTCTTC

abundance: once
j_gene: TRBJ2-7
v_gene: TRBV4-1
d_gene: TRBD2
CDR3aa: CASSQNGGADYEQYF
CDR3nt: TGCGCCAGCAGCCAGAACGGGGGGGCCGATTACGAGCAGTACTTC

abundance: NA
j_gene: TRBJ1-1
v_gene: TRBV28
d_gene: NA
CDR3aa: CASNPGLNTEAFF
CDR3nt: TGTGCCAGCAACCCAGGGTTGAACACTGAAGCTTTCTTT

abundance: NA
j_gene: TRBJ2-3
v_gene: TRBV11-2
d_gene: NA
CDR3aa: CASSLAGRSTDTQYF
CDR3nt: TGTGCCAGCAGCTTAGCGGGAAGGAGCACAGATACGCAGTATTTT

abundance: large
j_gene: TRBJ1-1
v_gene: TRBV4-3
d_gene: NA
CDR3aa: CASSQSTGSDTEAFF
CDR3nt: TGCGCCAGCAGCCAGTCAACAGGGTCGGATACTGAAGCTTTCTTT

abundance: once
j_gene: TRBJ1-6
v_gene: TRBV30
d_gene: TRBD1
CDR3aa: CAGDRGQGSPLHF
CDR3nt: TGTGCCGGGGACAGGGGGCAAGGTTCACCCCTCCACTTT

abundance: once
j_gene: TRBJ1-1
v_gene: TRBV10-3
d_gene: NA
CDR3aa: CAISEAPTTEAFF
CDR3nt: TGTGCCATCAGTGAAGCCCCGACCACTGAAGCTTTCTTT

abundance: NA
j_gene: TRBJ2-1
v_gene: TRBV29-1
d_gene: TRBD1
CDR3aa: CSVEGRDRVVNEQFF
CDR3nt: TGCAGCGTTGAAGGGCGGGACAGGGTTGTAAATGAGCAGTTCTTC

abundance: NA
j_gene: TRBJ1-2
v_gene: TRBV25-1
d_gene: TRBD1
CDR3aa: CASSALTGADYGYTF
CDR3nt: TGTGCCAGCAGTGCCCTGACAGGGGCGGACTATGGCTACACCTTC

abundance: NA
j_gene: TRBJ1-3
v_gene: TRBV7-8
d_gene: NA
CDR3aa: CASSLDYGHLSGNTIYF
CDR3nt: TGTGCCAGCAGCTTAGATTACGGGCACCTCTCTGGAAACACCATATATTTT

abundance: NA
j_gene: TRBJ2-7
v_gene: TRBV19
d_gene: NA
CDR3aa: CASRYRAFDYEQYF
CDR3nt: TGTGCCAGTAGATACCGGGCCTTTGACTACGAGCAGTACTTC